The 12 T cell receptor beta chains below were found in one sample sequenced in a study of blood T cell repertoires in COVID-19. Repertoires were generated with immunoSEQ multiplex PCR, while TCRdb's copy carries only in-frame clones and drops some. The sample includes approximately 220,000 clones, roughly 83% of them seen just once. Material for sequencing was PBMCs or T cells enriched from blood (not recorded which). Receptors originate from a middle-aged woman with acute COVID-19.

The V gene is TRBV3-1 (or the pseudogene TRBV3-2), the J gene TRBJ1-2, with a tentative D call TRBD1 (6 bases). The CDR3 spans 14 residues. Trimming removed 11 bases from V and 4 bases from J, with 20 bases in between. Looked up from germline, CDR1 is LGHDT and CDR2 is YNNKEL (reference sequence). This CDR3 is CAAQSGDRRYGYTF. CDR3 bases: TGTGCCGCACAAAGCGGCGACAGGCGCTATGGCTACACCTTC.

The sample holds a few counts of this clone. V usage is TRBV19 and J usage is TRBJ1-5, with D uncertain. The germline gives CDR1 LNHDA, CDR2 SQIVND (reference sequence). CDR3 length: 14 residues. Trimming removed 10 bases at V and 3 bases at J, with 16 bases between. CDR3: CATCPTGNNQPQHF. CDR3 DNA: TGTGCCACCTGCCCTACGGGAAACAATCAGCCCCAGCATTTT.

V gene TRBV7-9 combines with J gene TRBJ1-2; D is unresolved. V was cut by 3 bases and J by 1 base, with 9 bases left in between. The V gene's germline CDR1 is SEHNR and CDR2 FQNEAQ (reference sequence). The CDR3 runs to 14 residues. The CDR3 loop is CASSFQGSNYGYTF. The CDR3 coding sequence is TGTGCCAGCAGCTTTCAAGGGAGTAACTATGGCTACACCTTC.

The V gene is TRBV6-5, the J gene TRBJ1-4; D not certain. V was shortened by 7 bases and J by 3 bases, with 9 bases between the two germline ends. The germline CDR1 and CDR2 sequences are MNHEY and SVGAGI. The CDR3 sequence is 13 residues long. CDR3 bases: TGTGCCAGCATCAACGGGGCTAATGAAAAACTGTTTTTT. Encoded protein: CASINGANEKLFF.

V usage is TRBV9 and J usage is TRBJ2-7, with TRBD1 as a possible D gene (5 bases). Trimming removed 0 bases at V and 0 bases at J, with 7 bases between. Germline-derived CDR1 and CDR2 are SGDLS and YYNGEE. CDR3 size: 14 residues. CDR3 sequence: CASSVEGNSYEQYF. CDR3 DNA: TGTGCCAGCAGCGTAGAGGGGAACTCCTACGAGCAGTACTTC.

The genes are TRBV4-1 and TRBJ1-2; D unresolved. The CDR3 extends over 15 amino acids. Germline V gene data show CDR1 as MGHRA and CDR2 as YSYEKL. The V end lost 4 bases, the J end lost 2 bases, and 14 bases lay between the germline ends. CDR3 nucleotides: TGCGCCAGCAGCCCTAACACGGGTGGGAACTATGGCTACACCTTC. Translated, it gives CASSPNTGGNYGYTF.

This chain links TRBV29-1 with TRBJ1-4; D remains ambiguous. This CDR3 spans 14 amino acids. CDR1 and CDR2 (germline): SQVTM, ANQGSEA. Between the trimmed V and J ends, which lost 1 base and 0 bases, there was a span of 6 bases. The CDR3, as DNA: TGCAGCGTTGAAGGCGGAGCAACTAATGAAAAACTGTTTTTT. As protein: CSVEGGATNEKLFF.

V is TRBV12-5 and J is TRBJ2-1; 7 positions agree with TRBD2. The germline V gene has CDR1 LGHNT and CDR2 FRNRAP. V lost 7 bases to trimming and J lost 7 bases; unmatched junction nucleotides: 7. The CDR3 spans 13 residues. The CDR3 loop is CASAQLGGNEQFF. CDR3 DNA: TGTGCTAGTGCCCAACTGGGAGGGAATGAGCAGTTCTTC.

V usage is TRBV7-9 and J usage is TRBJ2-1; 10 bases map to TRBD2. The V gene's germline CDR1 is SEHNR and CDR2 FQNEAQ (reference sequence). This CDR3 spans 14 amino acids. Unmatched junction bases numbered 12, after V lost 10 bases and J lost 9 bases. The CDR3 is CATLAGDRRGEQFF. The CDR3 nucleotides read TGTGCCACCCTAGCGGGAGATCGGAGGGGTGAGCAGTTCTTC. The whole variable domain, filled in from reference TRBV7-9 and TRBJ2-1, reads DTGVSQNPRHKITKRGQNVTFRCDPISEHNRLYWYRQTLGQGPEFLTYFQNEAQLEKSRLLSDRFSAERPKGSFSTLEIQRTEQGDSAMYLCATLAGDRRGEQFFGPGTRLTVL.

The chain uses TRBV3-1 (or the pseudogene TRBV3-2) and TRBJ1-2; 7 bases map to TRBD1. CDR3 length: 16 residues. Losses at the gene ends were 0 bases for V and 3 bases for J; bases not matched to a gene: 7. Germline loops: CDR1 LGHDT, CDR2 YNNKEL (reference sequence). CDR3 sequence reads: CASSQDWEGQDYGYTF. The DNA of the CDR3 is TGTGCCAGCAGCCAAGATTGGGAAGGACAGGACTATGGCTACACCTTC.

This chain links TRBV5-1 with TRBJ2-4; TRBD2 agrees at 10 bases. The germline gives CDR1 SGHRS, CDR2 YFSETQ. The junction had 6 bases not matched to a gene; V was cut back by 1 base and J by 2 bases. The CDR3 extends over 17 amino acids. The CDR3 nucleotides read TGCGCCAGCAGCTTGTCTATAGCGGGAGGATCCAAAAACATTCAGTACTTC. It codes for CASSLSIAGGSKNIQYF. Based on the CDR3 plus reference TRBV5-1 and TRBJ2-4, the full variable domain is KAGVTQTPRYLIKTRGQQVTLSCSPISGHRSVSWYQQTPGQGLQFLFEYFSETQRNKGNFPGRFSGRQFSNSRSEMNVSTLELGDSALYLCASSLSIAGGSKNIQYFGAGTRLSVL.

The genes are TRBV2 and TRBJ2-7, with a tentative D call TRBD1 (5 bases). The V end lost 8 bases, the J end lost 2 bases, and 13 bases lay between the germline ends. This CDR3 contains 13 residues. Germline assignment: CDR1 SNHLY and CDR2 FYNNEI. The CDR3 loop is CASGEGATYEQYF. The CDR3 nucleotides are TGTGCCAGCGGGGAAGGGGCCACCTACGAGCAGTACTTC. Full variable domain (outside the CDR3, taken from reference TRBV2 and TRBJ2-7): EPEVTQTPSHQVTQMGQEVILRCVPISNHLYFYWYRQILGQKVEFLVSFYNNEISEKSEIFDDQFSVERPDGSNFTLKIRSTKLEDSAMYFCASGEGATYEQYFGPGTRLTVT.